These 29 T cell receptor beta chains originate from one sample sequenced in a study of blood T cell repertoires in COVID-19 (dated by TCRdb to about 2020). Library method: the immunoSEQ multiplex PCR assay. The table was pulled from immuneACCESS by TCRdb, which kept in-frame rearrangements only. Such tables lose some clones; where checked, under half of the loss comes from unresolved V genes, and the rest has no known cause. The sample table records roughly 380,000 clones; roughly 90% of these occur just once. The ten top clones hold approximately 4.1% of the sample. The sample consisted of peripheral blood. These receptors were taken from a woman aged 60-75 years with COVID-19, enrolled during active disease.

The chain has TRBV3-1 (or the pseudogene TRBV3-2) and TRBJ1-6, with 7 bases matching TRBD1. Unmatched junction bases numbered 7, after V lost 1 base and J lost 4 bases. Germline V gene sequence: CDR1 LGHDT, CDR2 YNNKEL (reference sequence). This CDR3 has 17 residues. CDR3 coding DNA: TGTGCCAGCAGCCAAGGACAGGGCGGATGGTATAATTCACCCCTCCACTTT. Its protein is CASSQGQGGWYNSPLHF.

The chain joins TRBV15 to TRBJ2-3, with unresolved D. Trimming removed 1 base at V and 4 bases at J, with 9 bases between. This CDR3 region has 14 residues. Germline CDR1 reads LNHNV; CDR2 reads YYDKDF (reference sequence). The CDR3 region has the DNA TGTGCCACCAGCAGAGTACCGCTAGCAGATACGCAGTATTTT. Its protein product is CATSRVPLADTQYF. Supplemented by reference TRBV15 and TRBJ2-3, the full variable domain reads DAMVIQNPRYQVTQFGKPVTLSCSQTLNHNVMYWYQQKSSQAPKLLFHYYDKDFNNEADTPDNFQSRRPNTSFCFLDIRSPGLGDTAMYLCATSRVPLADTQYFGPGTRLTVL.

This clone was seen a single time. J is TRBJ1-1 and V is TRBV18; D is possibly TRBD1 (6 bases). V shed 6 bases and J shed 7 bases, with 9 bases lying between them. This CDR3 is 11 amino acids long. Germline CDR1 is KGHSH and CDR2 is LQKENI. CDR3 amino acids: CASSLTGEAFF. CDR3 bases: TGTGCCAGCTCCTTGACAGGTGAAGCTTTCTTT. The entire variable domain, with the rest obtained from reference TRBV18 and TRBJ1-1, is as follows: NAGVMQNPRHLVRRRGQEARLRCSPMKGHSHVYWYRQLPEEGLKFMVYLQKENIIDESGMPKERFSAEFPKEGPSILRIQQVVRGDSAAYFCASSLTGEAFFGQGTRLTVV.

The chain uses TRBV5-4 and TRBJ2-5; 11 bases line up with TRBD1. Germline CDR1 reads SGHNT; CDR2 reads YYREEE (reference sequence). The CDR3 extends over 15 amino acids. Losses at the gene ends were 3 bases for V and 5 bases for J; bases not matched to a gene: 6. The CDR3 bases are TGTGCCAGCAGCTCCGGACAGGGGGCAGGCGAGACCCAGTACTTC. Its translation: CASSSGQGAGETQYF.

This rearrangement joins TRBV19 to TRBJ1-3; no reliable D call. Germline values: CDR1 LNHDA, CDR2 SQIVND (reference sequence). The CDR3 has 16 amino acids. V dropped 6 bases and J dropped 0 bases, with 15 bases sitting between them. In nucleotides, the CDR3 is TGTGCCAGTAGCCTCAAGACGGGAAGCTCTGGAAACACCATATATTTT. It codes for CASSLKTGSSGNTIYF.

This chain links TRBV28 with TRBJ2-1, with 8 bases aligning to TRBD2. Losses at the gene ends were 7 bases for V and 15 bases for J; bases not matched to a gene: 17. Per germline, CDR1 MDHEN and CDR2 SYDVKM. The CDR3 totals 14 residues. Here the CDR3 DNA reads TGTGCCAGCACCCCCAGCGGCGGGGGGCCTCCGCCGTTCTTC. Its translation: CASTPSGGGPPPFF.

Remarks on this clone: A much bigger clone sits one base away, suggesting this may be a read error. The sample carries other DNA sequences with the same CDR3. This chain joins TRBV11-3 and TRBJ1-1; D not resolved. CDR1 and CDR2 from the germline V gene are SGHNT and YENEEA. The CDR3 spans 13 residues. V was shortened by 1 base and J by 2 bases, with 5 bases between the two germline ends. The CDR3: CASSLGGNTEAFF. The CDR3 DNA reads TGTGCCAGCAGCTTAGGAGGCAACACTGAAGCTTTCTTT.

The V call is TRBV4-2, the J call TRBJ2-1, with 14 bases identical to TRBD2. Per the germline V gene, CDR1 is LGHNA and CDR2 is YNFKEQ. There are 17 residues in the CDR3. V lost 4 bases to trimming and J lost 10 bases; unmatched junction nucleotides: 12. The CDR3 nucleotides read TGTGCCAGCAGCCGACGCAGTCCGGGACTAGCGGGGGAGGAGCAGTTCTTC. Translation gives CASSRRSPGLAGEEQFF.

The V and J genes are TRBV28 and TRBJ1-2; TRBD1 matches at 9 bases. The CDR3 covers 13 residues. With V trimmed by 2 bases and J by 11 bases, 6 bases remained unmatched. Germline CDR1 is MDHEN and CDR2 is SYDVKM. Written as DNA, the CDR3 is TGTGCCAGCAGTTTACGACAGGGGGGGGAGTACACCTTC. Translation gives CASSLRQGGEYTF.

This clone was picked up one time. The CDR3 spells CASSFGDSYEQYF. In DNA form, the CDR3 reads TGCGCCAGCAGCTTCGGGGACAGCTACGAGCAGTACTTC. V gene TRBV5-1 combines with J gene TRBJ2-7; 7 bases align to TRBD1. Germline V gene lookup returns CDR1 SGHRS and CDR2 YFSETQ. The junction had 2 bases not matched to a gene; V was cut back by 2 bases and J by 3 bases. This CDR3 has 13 residues.

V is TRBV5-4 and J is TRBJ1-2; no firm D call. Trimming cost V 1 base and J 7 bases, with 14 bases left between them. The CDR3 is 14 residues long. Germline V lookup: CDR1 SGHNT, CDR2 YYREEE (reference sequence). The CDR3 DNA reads TGTGCCAGCAGCTTGCTTTCAAGCCAAAGTGGCTACACCTTC. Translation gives CASSLLSSQSGYTF. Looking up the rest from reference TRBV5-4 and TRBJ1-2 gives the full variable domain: ETGVTQSPTHLIKTRGQQVTLRCSSQSGHNTVSWYQQALGQGPQFIFQYYREEENGRGNFPPRFSGLQFPNYSSELNVNALELDDSALYLCASSLLSSQSGYTFGSGTRLTVV.

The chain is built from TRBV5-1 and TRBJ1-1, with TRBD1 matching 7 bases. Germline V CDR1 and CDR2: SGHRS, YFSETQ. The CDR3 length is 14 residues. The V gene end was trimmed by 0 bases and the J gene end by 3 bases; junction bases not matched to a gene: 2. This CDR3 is CASSLGGQYTEAFF. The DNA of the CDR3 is TGCGCCAGCAGCTTGGGGGGACAGTACACTGAAGCTTTCTTT.

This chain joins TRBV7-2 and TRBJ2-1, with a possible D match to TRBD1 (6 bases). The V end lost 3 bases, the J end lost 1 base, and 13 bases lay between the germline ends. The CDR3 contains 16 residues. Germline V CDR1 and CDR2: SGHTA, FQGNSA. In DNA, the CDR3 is TGTGCCAGCAGCTTCCTCGGGACACTATCCTACAATGAGCAGTTCTTC. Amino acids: CASSFLGTLSYNEQFF.

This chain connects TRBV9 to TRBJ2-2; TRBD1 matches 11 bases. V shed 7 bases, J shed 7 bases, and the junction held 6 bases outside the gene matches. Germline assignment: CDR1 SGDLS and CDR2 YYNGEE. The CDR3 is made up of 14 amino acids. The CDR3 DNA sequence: TGTGCCAGCTCCGGACAGGGGGCCATCGGGGAGCTGTTTTTT. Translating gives CASSGQGAIGELFF.

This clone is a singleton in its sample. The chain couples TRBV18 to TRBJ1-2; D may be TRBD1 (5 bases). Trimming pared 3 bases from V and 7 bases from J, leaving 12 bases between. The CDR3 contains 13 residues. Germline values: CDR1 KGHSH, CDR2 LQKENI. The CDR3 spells CASSPGQGFGYTF. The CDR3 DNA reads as TGTGCCAGCTCACCCGGGCAGGGCTTTGGCTACACCTTC.

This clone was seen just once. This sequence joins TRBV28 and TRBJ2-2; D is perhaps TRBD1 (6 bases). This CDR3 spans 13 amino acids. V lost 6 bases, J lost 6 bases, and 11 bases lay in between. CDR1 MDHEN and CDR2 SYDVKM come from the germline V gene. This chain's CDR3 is CASSPTGPGELFF. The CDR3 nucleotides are TGTGCCAGCAGCCCTACAGGGCCCGGGGAGCTGTTTTTT.

The CDR3 DNA sequence: TGTGCCACCAGTGCCCGGACAGGGGAGAGTCAGCCCCAGCATTTT. Residues: CATSARTGESQPQHF. The V gene is TRBV24-1, the J gene TRBJ1-5, with TRBD1 matching 9 bases. The ends lost 5 bases at V and 6 bases at J; junction bases unmatched: 7. Germline lookup yields CDR1 KGHDR and CDR2 SFDVKD. The CDR3 has 15 residues.

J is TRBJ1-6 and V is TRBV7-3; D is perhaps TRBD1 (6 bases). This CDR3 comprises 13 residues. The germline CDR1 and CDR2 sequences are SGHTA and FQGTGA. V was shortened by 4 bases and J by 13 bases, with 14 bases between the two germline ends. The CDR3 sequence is CASSSRQASPLHF. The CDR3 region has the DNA TGTGCCAGCAGCTCTCGACAGGCGTCTCCCCTCCACTTT.

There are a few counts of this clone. The CDR3 sequence: CASTSTGAAGSPLHF. The CDR3 nucleotides read TGTGCCAGTACCTCGACAGGGGCCGCCGGATCACCCCTCCACTTT. This rearrangement joins TRBV19 to TRBJ1-6; 8 bases agree with TRBD1. The CDR3 totals 15 residues. The germline gives CDR1 LNHDA, CDR2 SQIVND (reference sequence). V was pared by 7 bases and J by 10 bases, with 12 bases of the junction left unmatched.

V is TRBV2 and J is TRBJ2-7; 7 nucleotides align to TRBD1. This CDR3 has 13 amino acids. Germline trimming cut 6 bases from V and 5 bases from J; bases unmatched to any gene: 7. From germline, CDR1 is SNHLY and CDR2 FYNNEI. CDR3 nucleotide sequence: TGTGCCAGCAGCAGACAGGGAAGGAACGAGCAGTACTTC. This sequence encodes CASSRQGRNEQYF.

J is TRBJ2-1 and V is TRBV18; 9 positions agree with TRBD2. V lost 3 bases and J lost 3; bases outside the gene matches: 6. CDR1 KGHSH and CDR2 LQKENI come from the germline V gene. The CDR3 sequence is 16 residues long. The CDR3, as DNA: TGTGCCAGCTCACCCCGCCTAGCGGGGATCTACAATGAGCAGTTCTTC. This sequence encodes CASSPRLAGIYNEQFF.

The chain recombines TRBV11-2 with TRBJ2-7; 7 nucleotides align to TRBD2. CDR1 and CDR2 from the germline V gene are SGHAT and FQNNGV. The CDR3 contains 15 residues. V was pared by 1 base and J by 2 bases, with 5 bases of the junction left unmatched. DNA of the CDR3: TGTGCCAGCAGCTTAGGCCCAGCGGGGCCCTACGAGCAGTACTTC. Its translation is CASSLGPAGPYEQYF. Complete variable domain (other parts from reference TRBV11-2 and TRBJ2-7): EAGVAQSPRYKIIEKRQSVAFWCNPISGHATLYWYQQILGQGPKLLIQFQNNGVVDDSQLPKDRFSAERLKGVDSTLKIQPAKLEDSAVYLCASSLGPAGPYEQYFGPGTRLTVT.

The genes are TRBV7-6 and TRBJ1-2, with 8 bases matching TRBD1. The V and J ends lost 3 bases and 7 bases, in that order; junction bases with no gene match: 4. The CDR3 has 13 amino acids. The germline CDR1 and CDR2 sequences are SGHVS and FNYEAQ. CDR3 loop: CASSFGQGLGYTF. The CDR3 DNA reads TGTGCCAGCAGCTTTGGACAGGGACTTGGCTACACCTTC.

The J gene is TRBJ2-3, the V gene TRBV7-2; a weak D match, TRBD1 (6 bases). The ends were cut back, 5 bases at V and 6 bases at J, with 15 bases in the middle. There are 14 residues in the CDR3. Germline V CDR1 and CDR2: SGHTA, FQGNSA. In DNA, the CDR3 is TGTGCCAGCAGCCGCGGCTGGGGGCCGGATACGCAGTATTTT. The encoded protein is CASSRGWGPDTQYF.

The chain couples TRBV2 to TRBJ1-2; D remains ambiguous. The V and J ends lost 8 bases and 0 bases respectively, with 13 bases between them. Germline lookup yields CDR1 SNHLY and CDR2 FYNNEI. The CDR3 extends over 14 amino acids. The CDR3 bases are TGTGCCAGCCCTCTTTCCACAGCTAACTATGGCTACACCTTC. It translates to CASPLSTANYGYTF.

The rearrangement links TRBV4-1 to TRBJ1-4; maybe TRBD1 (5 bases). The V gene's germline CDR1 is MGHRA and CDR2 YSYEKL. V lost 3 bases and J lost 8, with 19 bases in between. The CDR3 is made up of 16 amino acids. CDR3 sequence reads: CASSHSPGAGGEKLFF. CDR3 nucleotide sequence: TGCGCCAGCAGCCACTCACCCGGCGCCGGGGGAGAAAAACTGTTTTTT.

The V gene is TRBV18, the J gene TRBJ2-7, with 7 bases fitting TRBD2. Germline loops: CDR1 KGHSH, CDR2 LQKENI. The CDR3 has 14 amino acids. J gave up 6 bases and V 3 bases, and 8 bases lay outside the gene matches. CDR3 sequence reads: CASSPRAGVGEQYF. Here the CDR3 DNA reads TGTGCCAGCTCACCCAGGGCGGGGGTCGGCGAGCAGTACTTC.

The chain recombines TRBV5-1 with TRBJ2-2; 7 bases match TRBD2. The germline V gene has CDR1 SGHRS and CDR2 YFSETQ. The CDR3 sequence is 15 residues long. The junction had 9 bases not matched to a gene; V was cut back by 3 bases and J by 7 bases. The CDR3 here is CASSWEGMTNGELFF. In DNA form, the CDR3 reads TGCGCCAGCAGCTGGGAGGGAATGACTAACGGGGAGCTGTTTTTT.

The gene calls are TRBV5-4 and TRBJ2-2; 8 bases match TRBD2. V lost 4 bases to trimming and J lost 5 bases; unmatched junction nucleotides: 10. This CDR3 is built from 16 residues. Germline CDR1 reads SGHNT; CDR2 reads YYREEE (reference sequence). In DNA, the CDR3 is TGTGCCAGCAGCCAGGGTCGGGGGGGCCAGACCGGGGAGCTGTTTTTT. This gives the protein CASSQGRGGQTGELFF.